The rows below give T cell receptor beta chains drawn from one sample of a study of kidney transplant recipient with SARS-CoV-2 infection. One entry per CDR3 protein, called by TCRdb with MiXCR from the reads. The data hold about 240,000 distinct CDR3 sequences, with 25% to 30% observed a single time. The material sequenced was a blood sample, taken at baseline and on roughly day 120 from a kidney transplant recipient. Receptors originate from a male patient in his thirties who had COVID-19 and was a kidney transplant recipient. These T cells may partly come from the graft donor. Each CDR3 is given with its conserved first and last residue.

v_gene,CDR3aa
TRBV7-2,CASSFPTGGGETQYF
TRBV5-6,CASTRLDRGYVEQYF
TRBV19,CASRSGTGIGSNQPQHF
TRBV7-2,CASSAFQGYNSPLHF
TRBV6-1,CASSEASGSSYEQYF
TRBV9,CASSVGQGGTGELFF
TRBV3-1,CASSQFPGRANSYNEQFF
TRBV5-3,CARTIKVVRKTYGYTF
TRBV2,CASSELRPLTLSGANVLTF
TRBV6-4,CASGYLQRPRNSNQPQHF
TRBV20-1,CSAPRAGGLLTEQYF
TRBV7-8,CASSIGTGWLGEQFF
TRBV6-8,CASLQDTDTQYF
TRBV7-3,CASSLTGVGTGELFF
TRBV23-1,CASNDQEYQETQYF
TRBV6-5,CASSSSGGDYEQYF
TRBV14,CASSQERGVWDEQFF
TRBV7-9,CASTQGIEQYF
TRBV7-1,CASSSPSHEGKTYGYTF
TRBV5-1,CASSLSGGNTGELFF
TRBV20-1,CSARVGPYGQYF
TRBV6-8,CASSISVRSRKTYGYTF
TRBV6-2/TRBV6-3,CASSYSNSGRGGQPQHF
TRBV7-9,CATGGDRGDPWGTEAFF
TRBV12-3/TRBV12-4,CASSWAYSFRKTYGYTF
TRBV7-6,CAMESGNTIYF
TRBV4-2,CASSQELGNLIHTQYF
TRBV6-5,CASLDRGSSNTEAFF